This T cell receptor (beta chain) was identified during a study of T cell responses to AZD1222 COVID-19 vaccine. As for this clone: Its antigen is unknown.

Profiling relied on immunoSEQ multiplex PCR, and the TCRdb table lists in-frame clones only, not all of them. The sample has roughly 100,000 clones; roughly 90% are singletons. Study observations and caveats: Reportedly, nearly half the spike-specific TCRs target unmutated variant regions. Donors in the cohort were predominantly white British and more often female, and clonal diversity was possibly underestimated.

This CDR3 has 12 residues. Germline CDR1 SQVTM, CDR2 ANQGSEA. The junction had 2 bases not matched to a gene; V was cut back by 6 bases and J by 5 bases. The material was peripheral blood, obtained on day 0 of AZD1222 vaccination. The rearrangement links TRBV29-1 to TRBJ2-7; TRBD1 aligns across 12 bases. This receptor was taken from an adult in good health. CDR3 DNA sequence: TGCAGCGTGGGGACAGGGGGCAACGAGCAGTACTTC. Amino acid sequence: CSVGTGGNEQYF.